A single sample gave rise to the 4 T cell receptor beta chains below, sequenced in a study of control samples from healthy donors and cancer patients. Sequencing was performed with immunoSEQ multiplex PCR; in TCRdb, only in-frame clones are kept and a portion is missing. The repertoire holds about 71,000 clones, roughly 90% seen once, with under 20% in the top ten. Sequencing was performed on PBMCs. These receptors came from a man in his sixties with lung cancer.

V gene TRBV7-2 combines with J gene TRBJ2-2; D is unresolved. With 1 base removed from V and 6 bases from J, the gap between germline ends came to 6 bases. The CDR3 totals 13 residues. The germline CDR1 and CDR2 sequences are SGHTA and FQGNSA. The CDR3 DNA reads as TGTGCCAGCAGCTTAGATTGGGCCGGGGAGCTGTTTTTT. Its translation: CASSLDWAGELFF.

Note on this clone: The sample carries other DNA sequences with the same CDR3. The J gene is TRBJ2-1, the V gene TRBV5-1; 7 bases agree with TRBD2. The junction had 0 bases not matched to a gene; V was cut back by 0 bases and J by 0 bases. CDR1 and CDR2 (germline): SGHRS, YFSETQ. The CDR3 runs 15 residues. CDR3 protein: CASSLGGSSYNEQFF. CDR3 sequence (DNA): TGCGCCAGCAGCTTGGGCGGGAGCTCCTACAATGAGCAGTTCTTC.

The V and J genes are TRBV6-5 and TRBJ2-7, with 10 bases that match TRBD1. CDR3 length: 14 amino acids. V gave up 6 bases and J gave up 5 bases; unmatched junction bases: 7. Germline V gene data show CDR1 as MNHEY and CDR2 as SVGAGI. The CDR3 loop is CASSSLDRGDEQYV. In nucleotides, the CDR3 is TGTGCCAGCAGCTCTCTGGACAGGGGGGACGAGCAGTACGTC.

The V gene is TRBV29-1, the J gene TRBJ2-3, with TRBD2 identical over 10 bases. The CDR3 is 15 amino acids. Germline V gene sequence: CDR1 SQVTM, CDR2 ANQGSEA. J lost 2 bases, V lost 5 bases, and 7 bases had no gene match. The CDR3 region is CSVSLAGTSTDTQYF. Here the CDR3 DNA reads TGCAGCGTTTCACTAGCGGGAACTTCCACAGATACGCAGTATTTT.